This T cell receptor (beta chain) was sequenced in a study of blood T cell repertoires in COVID-19. The wider study: Whether acute or convalescent, the COVID-19 samples came from the United States, Italy and Spain.

The data were produced by immunoSEQ multiplex PCR, yet TCRdb's version contains in-frame clones alone and is incomplete. The table shows under 90,000 clones, with 91% occurring only once. This sequence originates from a middle-aged man with COVID-19, enrolled during active disease. Material for sequencing was peripheral blood.

CDR3 sequence reads: CASSEWGQGTDTQYF. DNA for the CDR3: TGCGCCAGCAGTGAATGGGGACAAGGCACAGATACGCAGTATTTT. The V gene is TRBV10-1, the J gene TRBJ2-3; a weak D match, TRBD1 (6 bases). Germline V CDR1 and CDR2: WNHNN, SYGVQD (reference sequence). V lost 3 bases, J lost 1 base, and 11 bases lay in between. The CDR3 loop spans 15 amino acids.